The 31 T cell receptor beta chains given below trace back to one sample, sequenced in a study of control samples from healthy donors and cancer patients. TCRdb's table, derived via immunoSEQ multiplex PCR, lists solely in-frame clones and lacks some. The table lists 150,000 to 200,000 clones, 92% of them singletons, with less than 0.75% in the top ten. The sample was blood. The receptors stem from a woman aged 25 to 39 in good health.

The chain recombines TRBV10-3 with TRBJ1-1, with 9 bases aligning to TRBD1. CDR3 length: 20 amino acids. After removal of 0 bases from V and 6 bases from J, the junction contained 20 bases not matched to a gene. CDR1 and CDR2 (germline): ENHRY, SYGVKD. CDR3 DNA: TGTGCCATCAGTGAGTCTAGTCGACTGAGCCGGGACAGGGTAAGGGCTGAAGCTTTCTTT. As protein: CAISESSRLSRDRVRAEAFF.

V is TRBV28 and J is TRBJ2-7; no firm D call. V was trimmed by 3 bases and J by 4 bases, leaving 7 bases between them. The CDR3 extends over 12 amino acids. Per the germline V gene, CDR1 is MDHEN and CDR2 is SYDVKM. CDR3 nucleotide sequence: TGTGCCAGCAGTTTTCCAGTTTACGAGCAGTACTTC. Translation: CASSFPVYEQYF. Supplemented by reference TRBV28 and TRBJ2-7, the full variable domain reads DVKVTQSSRYLVKRTGEKVFLECVQDMDHENMFWYRQDPGLGLRLIYFSYDVKMKEKGDIPEGYSVSREKKERFSLILESASTNQTSMYLCASSFPVYEQYFGPGTRLTVT.

V usage is TRBV6-6 and J usage is TRBJ1-5, with D perhaps TRBD1 (5 bases). CDR3 length: 15 residues. CDR1 MNHNY and CDR2 SVGAGI come from the germline V gene (reference sequence). Trimming left V 5 bases short and J 4 bases short, with 15 bases between. CDR3 amino acids: CASSRDSVRNQPQHF. The CDR3, as DNA: TGTGCCAGCAGTCGAGACAGCGTCCGAAATCAGCCCCAGCATTTT.

The rearrangement links TRBV28 to TRBJ1-6; possibly TRBD1 for D (5 bases). The CDR3 has 13 amino acids. Germline lookup yields CDR1 MDHEN and CDR2 SYDVKM. V gave up 6 bases and J gave up 7 bases, with 10 bases separating them. CDR3 nucleotide sequence: TGTGCCAGCAGGGCAGGGTTAAATTCACCCCTCCACTTT. Its translation is CASRAGLNSPLHF.

This clone appeared a single time. J is TRBJ1-5 and V is TRBV28, with a weak D call TRBD1 (5 bases). The length of the CDR3 is 11 residues. With 7 bases removed from V and 12 bases from J, the gap between germline ends came to 13 bases. CDR1 MDHEN and CDR2 SYDVKM come from the germline V gene. The CDR3 DNA follows: TGTGCCAGCAAAAGGGACGGGCTCCAGCATTTT. This gives the protein CASKRDGLQHF.

The rearrangement links TRBV13 to TRBJ2-3, with D possibly matching TRBD2 (5 bases). This CDR3 is built from 16 residues. V lost 5 bases and J 5 bases, leaving 20 bases between the germline ends. Germline CDR1 reads PRHDT; CDR2 reads FYEKMQ (reference sequence). The CDR3 DNA is TGTGCCAGCAGCCCTAGGACGGGGTGGATGGGAGATACGCAGTATTTT. Its translation is CASSPRTGWMGDTQYF.

The gene calls are TRBV3-1 (or the pseudogene TRBV3-2) and TRBJ2-3; maybe TRBD1 (6 bases). Germline V gives CDR1 LGHDT, CDR2 YNNKEL (reference sequence). The CDR3 is 15 amino acids. Trimming stripped 8 bases from V and 6 bases from J, with 21 bases between. DNA of the CDR3: TGTGCCAGCGAAGAGAGCAGGGGAGTGAGGGATACGCAGTATTTT. Amino acid sequence: CASEESRGVRDTQYF.

This sequence joins TRBV6-4 and TRBJ1-2; D might be TRBD1 (5 bases). CDR1 MRHNA and CDR2 SNTAGT come from the germline V gene. The CDR3 contains 17 residues. Trimming cost V 4 bases and J 3 bases, with 21 bases left between them. In nucleotides, the CDR3 is TGTGCCAGCAGTGCCTCCATCCCGGGACGGTCATACTATGGCTACACCTTC. Its translation: CASSASIPGRSYYGYTF.

The chain employs TRBV28 and TRBJ1-4; TRBD1 might be the D (5 bases). V lost 1 base, J lost 5 bases, and 8 bases lay in between. Per germline, CDR1 MDHEN and CDR2 SYDVKM. The CDR3 spans 14 residues. The CDR3 DNA follows: TGTGCCAGCAGTTTATCACAGGTCAATGAAAAACTGTTTTTT. Residues: CASSLSQVNEKLFF.

CDR3 in DNA: TGTGCCAGTAAGGGGGGAGGCCAGCCCCAGCATTTT. Translating gives CASKGGGQPQHF. The chain carries TRBV19 and TRBJ1-5; tentatively, D is TRBD1 (6 bases). The CDR3 runs to 12 residues. CDR1 is LNHDA and CDR2 is SQIVND in the germline V gene (reference sequence). Trimming removed 7 bases from V and 7 bases from J, with 11 bases in between.

V and J are TRBV29-1 and TRBJ2-3, with TRBD2 matching 9 bases. In germline, CDR1 is SQVTM, CDR2 ANQGSEA. The CDR3 is made up of 17 amino acids. Unmatched junction bases numbered 19, after V lost 7 bases and J lost 5 bases. CDR3 protein: CSAHPPASAGGGDTQYF. The CDR3 bases are TGCAGCGCCCACCCTCCGGCCTCAGCGGGAGGTGGAGATACGCAGTATTTT.

V is TRBV20-1 and J is TRBJ2-1; D gene ambiguous. Germline V gene lookup returns CDR1 DFQATT and CDR2 SNEGSKA (reference sequence). The V end was cut by 4 bases, the J end by 9 bases, with 10 bases between. This CDR3 is built from 11 residues. CDR3 coding DNA: TGCAGTGCTATCGATCGCACTGAGCAGTTCTTC. Its translation is CSAIDRTEQFF.

This rearrangement joins TRBV2 to TRBJ1-5, with TRBD1 matching over 10 bases. Looked up from germline, CDR1 is SNHLY and CDR2 is FYNNEI. V shed 8 bases, J shed 2 bases, and the junction held 9 bases outside the gene matches. This CDR3 comprises 16 residues. The CDR3 coding sequence is TGTGCCAGCGACAGGGGGCGCACCGATCGCAATCAGCCCCAGCATTTT. It codes for CASDRGRTDRNQPQHF. Full variable domain (outside the CDR3, taken from reference TRBV2 and TRBJ1-5): EPEVTQTPSHQVTQMGQEVILRCVPISNHLYFYWYRQILGQKVEFLVSFYNNEISEKSEIFDDQFSVERPDGSNFTLKIRSTKLEDSAMYFCASDRGRTDRNQPQHFGDGTRLSIL.

The chain links TRBV4-1 to TRBJ1-4, with a weak D call TRBD1 (6 bases). Germline CDR1 MGHRA, CDR2 YSYEKL. The V gene lost 0 bases and the J gene lost 8 bases, with 13 bases spanning the gap. The CDR3 has 15 residues. CDR3 protein: CASSQEGGSREKLFF. The CDR3 DNA sequence: TGCGCCAGCAGCCAAGAGGGGGGCTCTAGAGAAAAACTGTTTTTT.

The chain couples TRBV9 to TRBJ2-3; TRBD2 aligns across 16 bases. Trimming took 3 bases from V and 0 from J; bases not matched to a gene: 7. The CDR3 consists of 19 residues. Germline values: CDR1 SGDLS, CDR2 YYNGEE. CDR3 DNA: TGTGCCAGCAGCGCAGAAGGGACTAGCGGGAGGGATAGCACAGATACGCAGTATTTT. Its protein is CASSAEGTSGRDSTDTQYF.

The CDR3 bases are TGTGCCAGCAGCCAGCTAGCGGGAGTAGCTGGGGAGCTGTTTTTT. Protein: CASSQLAGVAGELFF. This chain links TRBV3-1 (or the pseudogene TRBV3-2) with TRBJ2-2, with 10 bases that match TRBD2. This CDR3 has 15 amino acids. CDR1 and CDR2 (germline): LGHDT, YNNKEL (reference sequence). With 3 bases clipped from V and 8 bases from J, the junction kept 6 bases outside the gene matches.

The chain combines TRBV20-1 with TRBJ2-1, with D possibly being TRBD1 (5 bases). V dropped 7 bases and J dropped 6 bases, with 10 bases sitting between them. Per germline, CDR1 DFQATT and CDR2 SNEGSKA (reference sequence). The CDR3 totals 11 residues. This CDR3 reads CSEQEGNEQFF. CDR3 coding DNA: TGCAGTGAACAGGAAGGCAATGAGCAGTTCTTC.

J is TRBJ1-5 and V is TRBV2; D is ambiguous. CDR1 and CDR2 (germline): SNHLY, FYNNEI. With 8 bases removed from V and 3 bases from J, the gap between germline ends came to 8 bases. The CDR3 sequence is 12 residues long. The CDR3 protein is CASHGNNQPQHF. The CDR3 DNA sequence: TGTGCCAGCCATGGGAACAATCAGCCCCAGCATTTT.

The J gene is TRBJ2-5, the V gene TRBV24-1, with 8 bases lining up with TRBD2. Looked up from germline, CDR1 is KGHDR and CDR2 is SFDVKD. Germline trimming cut 9 bases from V and 5 bases from J; bases unmatched to any gene: 13. The CDR3 runs to 15 residues. The CDR3 DNA sequence: TGTGCCACCTCCCCGGGGGGGGGCTGGCGGGAGACCCAGTACTTC. Encoded protein: CATSPGGGWRETQYF.

The chain recombines TRBV7-9 with TRBJ2-4; D is unresolved. Trimming removed 6 bases from V and 4 bases from J, with 16 bases in between. The CDR3 runs to 15 residues. The germline gives CDR1 SEHNR, CDR2 FQNEAQ (reference sequence). DNA of the CDR3: TGTGCCAGCAGATCTCAGGCAGATTTGAAAAACATTCAGTACTTC. This sequence encodes CASRSQADLKNIQYF.

V gene TRBV28 combines with J gene TRBJ1-6; D is perhaps TRBD1 (6 bases). CDR1 is MDHEN, CDR2 SYDVKM, per germline. CDR3 size: 15 residues. The V end was cut by 10 bases, the J end by 10 bases, with 23 bases between. CDR3 sequence reads: CATYPTGRGGSPLHF. CDR3 sequence (DNA): TGTGCCACCTATCCCACCGGCAGGGGTGGATCACCCCTCCACTTT.

V and J are TRBV10-2 and TRBJ1-5; D is ambiguous. This CDR3 is 14 amino acids long. Per germline, CDR1 WSHSY and CDR2 SAAADI. V shed 4 bases and J shed 0 bases, with 7 bases lying between them. CDR3 DNA: TGCGCCAGCAGTGTGCCGGATAGCAATCAGCCCCAGCATTTT. This gives the protein CASSVPDSNQPQHF.

The chain combines TRBV28 with TRBJ1-1; D gene ambiguous. V lost 3 bases to trimming and J lost 3 bases, with 23 bases between them. Germline V gene sequence: CDR1 MDHEN, CDR2 SYDVKM. This CDR3 is built from 18 residues. CDR3 loop: CASSFLTRSLSLHTEAFF. The CDR3 nucleotides read TGTGCCAGCAGTTTCTTAACTCGCAGCCTCTCCTTACACACTGAAGCTTTCTTT.

The genes are TRBV28 and TRBJ2-7; 14 nucleotides agree with TRBD2. The CDR3 sequence is 16 residues long. Germline-derived CDR1 and CDR2 are MDHEN and SYDVKM. After removal of 3 bases from V and 2 bases from J, the junction contained 3 bases not matched to a gene. CDR3 DNA sequence: TGTGCCAGCAGTTTCCTGACTAGCGGGAGGGCCTACGAGCAGTACTTC. It translates to CASSFLTSGRAYEQYF.

The V and J genes are TRBV9 and TRBJ2-2, with TRBD1 matching over 8 bases. Looked up from germline, CDR1 is SGDLS and CDR2 is YYNGEE. The CDR3 spans 15 residues. J lost 7 bases, V lost 3 bases, and 8 bases had no gene match. The CDR3 is CASSAGQVSFGELFF. The CDR3 DNA reads as TGTGCCAGCAGCGCGGGACAGGTTTCTTTCGGGGAGCTGTTTTTT.

Remarks on this clone: At the DNA level, this CDR3 is encoded by other sequences in the same sample as well. The chain combines TRBV2 with TRBJ2-7, with D unresolved. Germline loops: CDR1 SNHLY, CDR2 FYNNEI. There are 13 residues in the CDR3. Trimming stripped 3 bases from V and 7 bases from J, with 13 bases between. The CDR3 here is CASSDSLVSEQYF. As DNA, the CDR3 is TGTGCCAGCAGTGATTCATTAGTTTCTGAGCAGTACTTC.

The V and J genes are TRBV29-1 and TRBJ2-4, with a weak D call TRBD2 (6 bases). The CDR3 covers 12 residues. The germline V gene encodes CDR1 SQVTM and CDR2 ANQGSEA. Trimming shortened V by 0 bases and J by 9 bases, and 9 bases separated the two germline ends. For the CDR3, the DNA is TGCAGCGTTGAAGATCCAGCGGGCATTCAGTACTTC. This gives the protein CSVEDPAGIQYF.

The chain is built from TRBV2 and TRBJ1-5; D is uncertain. This CDR3 has 17 amino acids. Per the germline V gene, CDR1 is SNHLY and CDR2 is FYNNEI. Deletions cut 7 bases from V and 0 bases from J, with 19 bases between. The DNA for the CDR3 is TGTGCCAGCACGGGTGGGGTTTCGAGATATAGCAATCAGCCCCAGCATTTT. Translated, it gives CASTGGVSRYSNQPQHF.

The chain is built from TRBV18 and TRBJ1-6; D gene uncertain. There are 14 residues in the CDR3. The germline V gene has CDR1 KGHSH and CDR2 LQKENI. Between the trimmed V and J ends, which lost 5 bases and 6 bases, there was a span of 11 bases. The CDR3 DNA reads as TGTGCCAGCTCATCGGACGTTATTAATTCACCCCTCCACTTT. Translation gives CASSSDVINSPLHF. Complete variable domain (other parts from reference TRBV18 and TRBJ1-6): NAGVMQNPRHLVRRRGQEARLRCSPMKGHSHVYWYRQLPEEGLKFMVYLQKENIIDESGMPKERFSAEFPKEGPSILRIQQVVRGDSAAYFCASSSDVINSPLHFGNGTRLTVT.

This rearrangement joins TRBV7-9 to TRBJ2-6; D not certain. V lost 0 bases and J lost 0, with 3 bases in between. Per the germline V gene, CDR1 is SEHNR and CDR2 is FQNEAQ (reference sequence). The CDR3 is 15 amino acids. CDR3 sequence: CASSLASSGANVLTF. CDR3 DNA sequence: TGTGCCAGCAGCTTAGCCAGCTCTGGGGCCAACGTCCTGACTTTC.

V and J are TRBV20-1 and TRBJ2-5; 12 nucleotides agree with TRBD2. The V segment lost 3 bases and the J segment 5 bases; nucleotides outside the gene matches: 19. The CDR3 sequence is 19 residues long. CDR1 is DFQATT and CDR2 is SNEGSKA in the germline V gene (reference sequence). Written as DNA, the CDR3 is TGCAGTGCTAGTGTGAGTTTCTCGCTAGCGGGAGGGCCTAAGGAGACCCAGTACTTC. It translates to CSASVSFSLAGGPKETQYF.